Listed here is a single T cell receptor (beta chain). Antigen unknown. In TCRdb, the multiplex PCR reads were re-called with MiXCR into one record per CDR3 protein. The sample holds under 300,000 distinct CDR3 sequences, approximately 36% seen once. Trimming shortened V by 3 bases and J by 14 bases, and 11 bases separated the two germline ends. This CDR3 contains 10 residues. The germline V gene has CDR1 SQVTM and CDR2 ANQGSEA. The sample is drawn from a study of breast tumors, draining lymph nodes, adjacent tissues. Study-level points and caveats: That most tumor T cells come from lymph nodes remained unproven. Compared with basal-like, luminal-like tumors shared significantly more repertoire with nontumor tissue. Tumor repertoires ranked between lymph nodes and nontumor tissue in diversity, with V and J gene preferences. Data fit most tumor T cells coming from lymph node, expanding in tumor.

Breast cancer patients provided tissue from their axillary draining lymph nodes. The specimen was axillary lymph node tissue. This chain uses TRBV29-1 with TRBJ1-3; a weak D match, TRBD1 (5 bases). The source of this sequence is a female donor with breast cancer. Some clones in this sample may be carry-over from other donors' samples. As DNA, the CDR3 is TGCAGCGTTGATGCGGGACTTTTATATTTT. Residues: CSVDAGLLYF.